Below, 6 T cell receptor beta chains from the same sample are listed, as sequenced in a study of T cells in Graves' hyperthyroidism and ophthalmopathy. TCR beta CDR3 regions were amplified from RNA. Using the HTBI primer set, a first-round RT-PCR was run on the TCR CDR3. One entry per CDR3 protein, called by TCRdb with MiXCR from the multiplex PCR reads. The table includes hundreds of thousands of distinct CDR3 sequences, roughly a sixth detected once. Specimen: blood. The receptors originated from a woman in her forties or fifties with Graves' hyperthyroidism that later progressed to Graves' ophthalmopathy.

A few counts support this clonotype. The chain combines TRBV12-3 or TRBV12-4 with TRBJ1-4; TRBD1 agrees at 7 bases. There are 15 residues in the CDR3. Trimming removed 4 bases from V and 8 bases from J; junction bases left unmatched: 10. For the CDR3, the DNA is TGTGCCAGCAGTTCCAGACAGGGATTAGGCGAAAAACTGTTTTTT. It encodes CASSSRQGLGEKLFF.

This clonotype was picked up a small number of times. The chain uses TRBV6-1 and TRBJ2-1; the D gene is possibly TRBD2 (6 bases). The J call may be wrong; the DNA end is better matched by TRBJ2-7. The CDR3 has 14 residues. Germline CDR1 reads MNHNS; CDR2 reads SASEGT. CDR3: CASSEEGLYNEQYF. CDR3 DNA: TGTGCCAGCAGTGAAGAGGGACTCTACAATGAGCAGTACTTC.

There are a few counts of this clonotype. The chain is built from TRBV10-2 and TRBJ1-1; possibly TRBD1 for D (5 bases). V lost 3 bases and J 7 bases, leaving 15 bases between the germline ends. There are 14 residues in the CDR3. Germline V CDR1 and CDR2: WSHSY, SAAADI. This chain's CDR3 is CASSEISGGVEAFF. The DNA for the CDR3 is TGCGCCAGCAGTGAAATAAGTGGGGGGGTTGAAGCTTTCTTT.

The chain uses TRBV24-1 and TRBJ2-1, with D possibly being TRBD1 (6 bases). V was shortened by 4 bases and J by 9 bases, with 12 bases between the two germline ends. CDR3 size: 13 residues. Germline values: CDR1 KGHDR, CDR2 SFDVKD. CDR3 sequence reads: CATSDDRSGEQFF. The CDR3 bases are TGTGCCACCAGTGACGACAGGTCGGGTGAGCAGTTCTTC.

The chain recombines TRBV5-4 with TRBJ2-2, with D possibly called TRBD1 or TRBD2 (5 bases each). CDR1 is SGHNT, CDR2 YYREEE, per germline (reference sequence). The CDR3 runs to 17 residues. V lost 3 bases to trimming and J lost 0 bases, with 15 bases between them. This CDR3 is CASSSIRDPANTGELFF. CDR3 nucleotide sequence: TGTGCCAGCAGCTCGATCCGGGACCCGGCGAACACCGGGGAGCTGTTTTTT.

This clonotype appeared many times. The CDR3 sequence: CASAPDVPSTDTQYF. The CDR3 nucleotides read TGTGCCAGCGCGCCCGATGTACCCAGCACAGATACGCAGTATTTT. The V gene is TRBV12-3 or TRBV12-4, the J gene TRBJ2-3; unclear D gene. Deletions cut 8 bases from V and 0 bases from J, with 15 bases between. The CDR3 contains 15 residues.